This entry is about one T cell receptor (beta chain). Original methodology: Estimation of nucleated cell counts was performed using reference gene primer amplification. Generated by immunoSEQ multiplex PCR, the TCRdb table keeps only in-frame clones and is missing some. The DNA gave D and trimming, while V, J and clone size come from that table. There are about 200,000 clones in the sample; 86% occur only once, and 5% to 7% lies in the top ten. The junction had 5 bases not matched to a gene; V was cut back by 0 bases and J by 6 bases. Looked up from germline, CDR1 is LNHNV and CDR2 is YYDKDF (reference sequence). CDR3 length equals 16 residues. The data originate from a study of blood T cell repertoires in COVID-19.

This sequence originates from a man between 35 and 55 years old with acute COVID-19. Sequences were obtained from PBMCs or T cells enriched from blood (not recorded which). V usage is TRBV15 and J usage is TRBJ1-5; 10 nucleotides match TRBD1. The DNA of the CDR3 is TGTGCCACCAGCAGAGATAGGGGACAGGGGCTTCAGCCCCAGCATTTT. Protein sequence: CATSRDRGQGLQPQHF.